Sequencing of this TCR beta chain was carried out in a study of blood T cell repertoires in COVID-19. On the study more broadly: Specimens from acute and convalescent COVID-19 originated in the United States, Italy and Spain. T cells, B-cell-depleted T cells, or PBMCs supplied cDNA or gDNA.

V was trimmed by 3 bases and J by 5 bases, leaving 7 bases between them. This CDR3 contains 13 residues. The germline V gene encodes CDR1 LGHDT and CDR2 YNNKEL (reference sequence). Original analysis: Amplifying reference gene primers gave estimates of nucleated cell counts. Profiling relied on immunoSEQ multiplex PCR, and the TCRdb table lists in-frame clones only, not all of them. Clone size and V and J calls were adopted from that table, with D and trimming inferred from the DNA. The sample consists of 390,000 or so clones, 86% of them appearing once. The specimen was peripheral blood. The clonotype was recovered from a woman aged 25 to 39 with active or convalescent COVID-19. This chain links TRBV3-1 (or the pseudogene TRBV3-2) with TRBJ1-4; D gene uncertain. The CDR3 DNA is TGTGCCAGCAGCCAGGACTGGAATGAAAAACTGTTTTTT. Its translation is CASSQDWNEKLFF.